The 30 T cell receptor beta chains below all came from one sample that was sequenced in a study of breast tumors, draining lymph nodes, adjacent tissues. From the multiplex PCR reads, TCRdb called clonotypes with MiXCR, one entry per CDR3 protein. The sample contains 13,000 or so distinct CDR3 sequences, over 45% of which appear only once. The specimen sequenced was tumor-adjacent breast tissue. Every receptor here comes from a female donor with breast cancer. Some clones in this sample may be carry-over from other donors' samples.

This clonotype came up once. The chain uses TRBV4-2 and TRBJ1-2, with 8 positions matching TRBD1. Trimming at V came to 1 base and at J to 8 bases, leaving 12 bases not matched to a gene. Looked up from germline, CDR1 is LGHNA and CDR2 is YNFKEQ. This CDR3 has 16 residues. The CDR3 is CASSQATSGTGGGYTF. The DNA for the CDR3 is TGTGCCAGCAGCCAAGCGACCTCCGGGACAGGTGGGGGCTACACCTTC.

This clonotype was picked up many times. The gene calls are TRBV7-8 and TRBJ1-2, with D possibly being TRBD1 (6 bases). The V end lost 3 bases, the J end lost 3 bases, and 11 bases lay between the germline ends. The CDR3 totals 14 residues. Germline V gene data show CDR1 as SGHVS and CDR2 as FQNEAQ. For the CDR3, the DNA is TGTGCCAGCAGCTTGGGGGCGTTGGACTATGGCTACACCTTC. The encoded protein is CASSLGALDYGYTF.

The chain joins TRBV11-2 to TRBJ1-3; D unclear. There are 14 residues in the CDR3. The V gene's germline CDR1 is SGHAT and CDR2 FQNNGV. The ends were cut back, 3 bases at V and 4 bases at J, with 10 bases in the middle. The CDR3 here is CASSFPPEGNTIYF. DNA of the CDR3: TGTGCCAGCAGCTTCCCACCTGAGGGAAACACCATATATTTT.

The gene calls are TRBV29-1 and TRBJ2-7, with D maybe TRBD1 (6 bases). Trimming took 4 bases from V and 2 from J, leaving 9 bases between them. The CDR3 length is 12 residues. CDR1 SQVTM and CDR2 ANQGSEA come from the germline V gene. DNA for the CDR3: TGCAGCGTTGGAACAGGGACCTACGAGCAGTACTTC. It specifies CSVGTGTYEQYF.

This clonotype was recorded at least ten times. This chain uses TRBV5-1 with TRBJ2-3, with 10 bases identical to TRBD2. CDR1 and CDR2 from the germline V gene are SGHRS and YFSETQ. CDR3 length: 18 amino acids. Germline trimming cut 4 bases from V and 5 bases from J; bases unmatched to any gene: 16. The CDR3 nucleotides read TGCGCCAGCAGCAGGCTAGCGGGAGCGGGGTATGTAGGAGATACGCAGTATTTT. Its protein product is CASSRLAGAGYVGDTQYF. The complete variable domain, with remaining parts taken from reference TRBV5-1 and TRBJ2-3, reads KAGVTQTPRYLIKTRGQQVTLSCSPISGHRSVSWYQQTPGQGLQFLFEYFSETQRNKGNFPGRFSGRQFSNSRSEMNVSTLELGDSALYLCASSRLAGAGYVGDTQYFGPGTRLTVL.

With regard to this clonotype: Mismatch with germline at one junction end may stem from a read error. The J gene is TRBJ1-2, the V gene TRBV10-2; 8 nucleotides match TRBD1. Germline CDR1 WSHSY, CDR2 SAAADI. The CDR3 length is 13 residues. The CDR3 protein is CAGRGTGDYDYTF. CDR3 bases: TGCGCCGGCAGGGGGACAGGAGACTATGACTACACCTTC.

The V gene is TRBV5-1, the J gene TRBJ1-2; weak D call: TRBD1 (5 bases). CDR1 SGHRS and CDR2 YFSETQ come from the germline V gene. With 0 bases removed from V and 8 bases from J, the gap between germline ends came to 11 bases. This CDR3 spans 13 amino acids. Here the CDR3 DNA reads TGCGCCAGCAGCTTGGAACAGGCTGTGGGCTACACCTTC. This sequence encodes CASSLEQAVGYTF.

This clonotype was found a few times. The CDR3 nucleotides are TGCGCCAGCAGCCTTGAGGGACCCCTCGGCACAGATACGCAGTATTTT. Protein: CASSLEGPLGTDTQYF. The chain uses TRBV5-1 and TRBJ2-3; D possibly matches TRBD1 or TRBD2 (5 bases each). Germline V gene sequence: CDR1 SGHRS, CDR2 YFSETQ. Trimming stripped 4 bases from V and 1 base from J, with 16 bases between. The CDR3 spans 16 residues.

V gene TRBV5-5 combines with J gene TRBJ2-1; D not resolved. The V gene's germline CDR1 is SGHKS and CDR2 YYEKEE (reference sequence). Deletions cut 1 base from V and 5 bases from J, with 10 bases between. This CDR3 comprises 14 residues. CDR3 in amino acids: CASSLLNVDNEQFF. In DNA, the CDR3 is TGTGCCAGCAGCTTGTTAAATGTCGACAATGAGCAGTTCTTC.

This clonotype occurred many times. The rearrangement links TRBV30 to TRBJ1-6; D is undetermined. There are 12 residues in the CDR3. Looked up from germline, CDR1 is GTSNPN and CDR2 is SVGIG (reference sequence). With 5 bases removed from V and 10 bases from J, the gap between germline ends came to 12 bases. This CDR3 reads CAWDSPISPLHF. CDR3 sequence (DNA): TGTGCCTGGGACTCTCCGATCTCACCCCTCCACTTT.

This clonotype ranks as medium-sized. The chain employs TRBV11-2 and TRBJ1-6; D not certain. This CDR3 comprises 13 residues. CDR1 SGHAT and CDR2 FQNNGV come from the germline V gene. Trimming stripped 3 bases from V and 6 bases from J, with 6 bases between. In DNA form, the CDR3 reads TGTGCCAGCAGCTTGCAGCCTAATTCACCCCTCCACTTT. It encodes CASSLQPNSPLHF. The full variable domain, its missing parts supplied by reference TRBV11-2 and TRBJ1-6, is EAGVAQSPRYKIIEKRQSVAFWCNPISGHATLYWYQQILGQGPKLLIQFQNNGVVDDSQLPKDRFSAERLKGVDSTLKIQPAKLEDSAVYLCASSLQPNSPLHFGNGTRLTVT.

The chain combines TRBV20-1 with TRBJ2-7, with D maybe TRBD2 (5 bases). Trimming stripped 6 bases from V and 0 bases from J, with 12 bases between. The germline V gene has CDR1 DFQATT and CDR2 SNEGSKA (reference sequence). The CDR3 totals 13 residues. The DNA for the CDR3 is TGCAGTGCGTCGGACTCCTCCTCCTACGAGCAGTACTTC. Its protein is CSASDSSSYEQYF.

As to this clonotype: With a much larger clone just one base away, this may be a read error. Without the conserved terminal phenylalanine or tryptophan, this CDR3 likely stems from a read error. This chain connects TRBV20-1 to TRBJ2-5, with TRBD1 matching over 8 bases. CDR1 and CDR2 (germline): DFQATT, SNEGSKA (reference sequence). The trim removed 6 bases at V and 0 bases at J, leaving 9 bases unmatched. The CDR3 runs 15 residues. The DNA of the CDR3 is TGCAGTGCCATGGGACAGGCAGCAAACCAAGAGACCCAGTACTCC. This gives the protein CSAMGQAANQETQYS.

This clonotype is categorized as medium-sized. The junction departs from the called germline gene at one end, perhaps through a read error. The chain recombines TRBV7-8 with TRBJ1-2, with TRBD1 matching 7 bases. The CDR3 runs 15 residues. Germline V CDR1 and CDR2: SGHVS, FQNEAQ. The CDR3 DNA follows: TGTGCCAGCAGCTCAAGGACAGGCGGGGTGAATGGCTACCCCTTC. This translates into CASSSRTGGVNGYPF.

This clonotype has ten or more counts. CDR3 loop: CASSCSGVAGFPNEQFF. CDR3 in DNA: TGTGCCAGCAGCTGCTCAGGGGTAGCGGGGTTCCCCAATGAGCAGTTCTTC. The chain recombines TRBV13 with TRBJ2-1; the match to TRBD2 covers 8 bases. V trimming: 4 bases; J trimming: 6 bases; junction bases outside the gene matches: 14. The CDR3 has 17 amino acids. CDR1 PRHDT and CDR2 FYEKMQ come from the germline V gene (reference sequence). The full variable domain, in which reference TRBV13 and TRBJ2-1 provide the parts outside the CDR3, is AAGVIQSPRHLIKEKRETATLKCYPIPRHDTVYWYQQGPGQDPQFLISFYEKMQSDKGSIPDRFSAQQFSDYHSELNMSSLELGDSALYFCASSCSGVAGFPNEQFFGPGTRLTVL.

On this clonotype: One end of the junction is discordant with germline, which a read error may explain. CDR3 sequence reads: CASSSQDRANYGYPF. The CDR3 region has the DNA TGTGCCAGCAGCTCTCAAGACAGGGCTAACTATGGCTACCCCTTC. The chain employs TRBV7-9 and TRBJ1-2; 7 positions match TRBD1. There are 15 residues in the CDR3. Germline V gives CDR1 SEHNR, CDR2 FQNEAQ (reference sequence).

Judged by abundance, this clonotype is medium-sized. The CDR3 DNA is TGTGCCAGTAGATCCCTGAGGCCTAGCGGAGGTTCAGATACGCAGTATTTT. This sequence encodes CASRSLRPSGGSDTQYF. The chain is built from TRBV19 and TRBJ2-3, with 7 bases identical to TRBD2. Germline V CDR1 and CDR2: LNHDA, SQIVND (reference sequence). The CDR3 is 17 amino acids. Trimming took 6 bases from V and 4 from J; bases not matched to a gene: 16.

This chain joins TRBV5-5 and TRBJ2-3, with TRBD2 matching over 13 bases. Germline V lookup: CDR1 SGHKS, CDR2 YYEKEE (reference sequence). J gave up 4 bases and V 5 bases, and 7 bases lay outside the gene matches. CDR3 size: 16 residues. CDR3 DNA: TGTGCCAGCAGTCGGACTAGCGGGAGCTGGGCAGATACGCAGTATTTT. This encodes CASSRTSGSWADTQYF.

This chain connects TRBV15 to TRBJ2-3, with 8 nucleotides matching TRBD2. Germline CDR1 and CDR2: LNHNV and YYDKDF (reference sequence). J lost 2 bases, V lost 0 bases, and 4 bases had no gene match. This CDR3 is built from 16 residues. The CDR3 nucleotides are TGTGCCACCAGCAGAGATTCCGGGGGGGACACAGATACGCAGTATTTT. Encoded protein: CATSRDSGGDTDTQYF.

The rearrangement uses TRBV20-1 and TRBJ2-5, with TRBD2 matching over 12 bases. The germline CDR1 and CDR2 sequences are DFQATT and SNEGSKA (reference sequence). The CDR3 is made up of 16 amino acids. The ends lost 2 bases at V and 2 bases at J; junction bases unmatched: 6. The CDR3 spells CSARPTSGSEQETQYF. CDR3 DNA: TGCAGTGCTAGACCGACTAGCGGGAGTGAGCAAGAGACCCAGTACTTC.

In nucleotides, the CDR3 is TGTGCCACCAGCAGAGATTCCGGGGGCGAGCAGTACTTC. As protein: CATSRDSGGEQYF. The chain links TRBV15 to TRBJ2-7; maybe TRBD2 (6 bases). CDR1 is LNHNV and CDR2 is YYDKDF in the germline V gene (reference sequence). V was clipped by 0 bases and J by 6 bases, with 9 bases between them. This CDR3 has 13 amino acids. Looking up the rest from reference TRBV15 and TRBJ2-7 gives the full variable domain: DAMVIQNPRYQVTQFGKPVTLSCSQTLNHNVMYWYQQKSSQAPKLLFHYYDKDFNNEADTPDNFQSRRPNTSFCFLDIRSPGLGDTAMYLCATSRDSGGEQYFGPGTRLTVT.

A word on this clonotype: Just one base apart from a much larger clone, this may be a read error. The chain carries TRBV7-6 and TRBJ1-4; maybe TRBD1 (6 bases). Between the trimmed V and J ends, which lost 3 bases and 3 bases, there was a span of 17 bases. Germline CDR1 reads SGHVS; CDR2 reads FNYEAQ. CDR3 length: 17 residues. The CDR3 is CASSLGIGGPSNEKLFF. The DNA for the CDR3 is TGTGCCAGCAGCTTGGGAATCGGGGGCCCTTCTAATGAAAAACTGTTTTTT.

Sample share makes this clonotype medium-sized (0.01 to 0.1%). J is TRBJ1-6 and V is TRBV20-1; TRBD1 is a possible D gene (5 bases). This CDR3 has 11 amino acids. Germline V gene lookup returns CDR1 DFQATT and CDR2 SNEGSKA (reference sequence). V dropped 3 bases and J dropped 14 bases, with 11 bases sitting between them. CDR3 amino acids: CSARGDATLHF. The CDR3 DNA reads TGCAGTGCTAGGGGGGACGCGACCCTCCACTTT.

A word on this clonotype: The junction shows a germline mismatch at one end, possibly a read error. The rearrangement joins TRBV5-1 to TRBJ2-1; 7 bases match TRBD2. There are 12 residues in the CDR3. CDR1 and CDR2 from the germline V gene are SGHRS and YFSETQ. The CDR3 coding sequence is TGCGCCAGCAGGGATCTAGCGGCAGAGCGGTTCTTC. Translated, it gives CASRDLAAERFF.

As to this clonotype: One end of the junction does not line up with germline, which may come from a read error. CDR3 amino acids: CASSQAGGFGNYGYTF. The CDR3 nucleotides are TGCGCCAGCAGCCAAGCTGGGGGTTTTGGGAACTATGGCTACACCTTC. J is TRBJ1-2 and V is TRBV3-1, with D perhaps matching TRBD1 (5 bases). The germline gives CDR1 LGHDT, CDR2 YNNKEL (reference sequence). The length of the CDR3 is 16 residues.

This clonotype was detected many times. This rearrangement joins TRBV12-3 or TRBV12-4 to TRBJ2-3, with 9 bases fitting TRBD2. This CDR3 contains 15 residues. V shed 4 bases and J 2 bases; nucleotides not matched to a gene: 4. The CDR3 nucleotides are TGTGCCAGCAGTTCAAGACTAGCGGCCACAGATACGCAGTATTTT. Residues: CASSSRLAATDTQYF.

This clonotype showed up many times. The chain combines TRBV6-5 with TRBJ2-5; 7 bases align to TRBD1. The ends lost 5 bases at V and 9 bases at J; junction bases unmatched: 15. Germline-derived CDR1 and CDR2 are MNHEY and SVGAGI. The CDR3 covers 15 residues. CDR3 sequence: CASSPPRGRLVAQYF. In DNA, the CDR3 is TGTGCCAGCAGTCCCCCTAGGGGGCGTCTCGTGGCCCAGTACTTC.

This chain's CDR3 is CASSSGLAGGEQFF. CDR3 DNA: TGTGCCAGCAGCTCCGGACTAGCGGGAGGTGAGCAGTTCTTC. The V call is TRBV11-3, the J call TRBJ2-1; 14 bases line up with TRBD2. V was clipped by 4 bases and J by 9 bases; unmatched bases: 2. Germline V gives CDR1 SGHNT, CDR2 YENEEA. The CDR3 loop spans 14 amino acids.

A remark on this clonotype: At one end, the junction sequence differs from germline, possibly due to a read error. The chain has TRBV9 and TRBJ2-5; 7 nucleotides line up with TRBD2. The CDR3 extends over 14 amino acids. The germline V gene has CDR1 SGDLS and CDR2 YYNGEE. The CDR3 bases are TGTGCCAGCACCTCCGTTGGGGGGGGAGAGACCCAGTCCTTC. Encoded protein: CASTSVGGGETQSF.

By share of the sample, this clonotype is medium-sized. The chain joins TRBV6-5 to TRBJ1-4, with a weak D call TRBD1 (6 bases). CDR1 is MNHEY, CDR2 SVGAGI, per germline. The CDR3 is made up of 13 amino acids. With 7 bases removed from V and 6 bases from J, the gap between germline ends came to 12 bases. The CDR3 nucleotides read TGTGCCAGCAAAGGGCAGGGGTATGAAAAACTGTTTTTT. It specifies CASKGQGYEKLFF.